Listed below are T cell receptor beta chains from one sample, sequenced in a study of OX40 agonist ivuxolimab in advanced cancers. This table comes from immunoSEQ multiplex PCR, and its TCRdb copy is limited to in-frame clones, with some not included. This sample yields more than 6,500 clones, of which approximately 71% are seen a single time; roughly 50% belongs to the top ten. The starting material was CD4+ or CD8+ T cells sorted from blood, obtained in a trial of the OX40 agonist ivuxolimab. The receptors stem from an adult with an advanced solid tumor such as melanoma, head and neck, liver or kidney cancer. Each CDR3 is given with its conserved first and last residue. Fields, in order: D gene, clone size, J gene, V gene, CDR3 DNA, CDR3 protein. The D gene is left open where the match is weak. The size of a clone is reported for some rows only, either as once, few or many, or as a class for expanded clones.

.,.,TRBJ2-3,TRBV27,TGTGCCAGCAGCCTGGGGAGCGATACGCAGTATTTT,CASSLGSDTQYF
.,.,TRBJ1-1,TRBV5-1,TGCGCCAGCAGCTGGACGGGGTCAGACACTGAAGCTTTCTTT,CASSWTGSDTEAFF
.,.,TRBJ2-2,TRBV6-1,TGTGCCACCCAGGCGGGCGGGGAGCTGTTTTTT,CATQAGGELFF
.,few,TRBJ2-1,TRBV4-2,TGTGCCAGCAGCCGATGGTTGAGCAGTTACTACAATGAGCAGTTCTTC,CASSRWLSSYYNEQFF
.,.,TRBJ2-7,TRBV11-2,TGTGCCAGCAGCTTCGGAGGTTCCTACGAGCAGTACTTC,CASSFGGSYEQYF
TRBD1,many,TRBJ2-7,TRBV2,TGTGCCAGCAGTCCCTCGAGGACAGGGCGGCCCTACGAGCAGTACTTC,CASSPSRTGRPYEQYF
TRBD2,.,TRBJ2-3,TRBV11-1,TGTGCCAGCAGCTTAGTGGCGGGGGGCCTCACAGATACGCAGTATTTT,CASSLVAGGLTDTQYF
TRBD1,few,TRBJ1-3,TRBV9,TGTGCCAGCAGCTCTCAGGGGGCTGGTGGAAACACCATATATTTT,CASSSQGAGGNTIYF
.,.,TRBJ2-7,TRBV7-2,TGTGCCAGCAGCTTAGTAAGGGGCGAGCAGTACTTC,CASSLVRGEQYF
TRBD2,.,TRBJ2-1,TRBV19,TGTGCCAGTAGTATTCAACTAGCGGGGCCTAGCTCCTACAATGAGCAGTTCTTC,CASSIQLAGPSSYNEQFF
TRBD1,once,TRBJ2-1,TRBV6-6,TGTGCCAGCAGTTACAGTGACAGGGCCGATGAGCAGTTCTTC,CASSYSDRADEQFF
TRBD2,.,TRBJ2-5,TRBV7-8,TGTGCCAGCAGCTTAGCGTGGTCTAGCGGGGGGAGACTACTCAAGACCCAGTACTTC,CASSLAWSSGGRLLKTQYF
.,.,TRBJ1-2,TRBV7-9,TGTGCCAGCAGCTCCCCAGAGGCAACCACCTTC,CASSSPEATTF
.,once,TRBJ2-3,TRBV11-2,TGTGCCAGCAGCTTAAGTGGGGATACGCAGTATTTT,CASSLSGDTQYF
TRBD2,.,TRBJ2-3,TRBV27,TGTGCCAGCAGTACCCAAACCCGACTAGCGGGGGTGAGCACAGATACGCAGTATTTT,CASSTQTRLAGVSTDTQYF
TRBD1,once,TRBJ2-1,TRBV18,TGTGCCTGCTCACCGTGGGCCAGGGGGTCTTCGGACAATGAGCAGTTCTTC,CACSPWARGSSDNEQFF
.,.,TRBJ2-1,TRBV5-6,TGTGCCAGCAGCCTTAGGCCGTGGGGGCGCCAGTCGGGGGAGCAGTTCTTC,CASSLRPWGRQSGEQFF
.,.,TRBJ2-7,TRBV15,TGTGCCACCAGCTCGGACTGGGGATACGAGCAGTACTTC,CATSSDWGYEQYF
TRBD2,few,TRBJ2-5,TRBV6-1,TGTGCCAGCAGTGAAGCCTCCAGCGGGGTTCGAGAGACCCAGTACTTC,CASSEASSGVRETQYF
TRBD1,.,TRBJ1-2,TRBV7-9,TGTGCCATTTTGACAGGGGTTGGTGGCTACACCTTC,CAILTGVGGYTF
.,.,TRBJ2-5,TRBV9,TGTGCCAGCAGCGTGCTCATTGGCGGGGGCCGATACCAAGAGACCCAGTACTTC,CASSVLIGGGRYQETQYF
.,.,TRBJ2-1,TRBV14,TGTGCCAGCAGCCCGAACGGACGCAATGAGCAGTTCTTC,CASSPNGRNEQFF
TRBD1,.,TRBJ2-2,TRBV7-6,TGTGCCAGCAGCTTAGGACAGGGGGGCACCGGGGAGCTGTTTTTT,CASSLGQGGTGELFF
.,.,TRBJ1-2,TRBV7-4,TGTGCCAGCAGCTTAGCCGGGGACTTGGCACCCGGCTACACCTTC,CASSLAGDLAPGYTF
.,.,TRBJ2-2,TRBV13,TGTGCCAGCAGCTTTTATTACTCCGGGGAGCTGTTTTTT,CASSFYYSGELFF
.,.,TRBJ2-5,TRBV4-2,TGTGCCAGCAGCTACAAAGCGGGCGGGACCCAGTACTTC,CASSYKAGGTQYF
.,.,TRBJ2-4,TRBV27,TGTGCCAGCAGTTTAGGGTCCCTAAACATTCAGTACTTC,CASSLGSLNIQYF
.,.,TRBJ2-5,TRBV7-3,TGTGCCAGCAGCTCAAAACCCCCGCAGGGACGAGGGGTAGAGACCCAGTACTTC,CASSSKPPQGRGVETQYF
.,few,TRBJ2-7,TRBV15,TGTGCCACCAGCAAAGACCCTAGCTACGAGCAGTACTTC,CATSKDPSYEQYF
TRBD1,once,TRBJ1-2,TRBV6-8,TGTGCCAGCAGGTCCCCGGGACAGCCTAACTATGGCTACACCTTC,CASRSPGQPNYGYTF
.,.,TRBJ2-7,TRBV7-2,TGTGCCAGCAGCTTAGAGCCCCCCTCCTACGAGCAGTACTTC,CASSLEPPSYEQYF